This entry lists 18 T cell receptor beta chains sequenced from one sample in a study of T cells in localized non-small cell lung cancer. Clones were read by immunoSEQ multiplex PCR, and TCRdb kept only the in-frame ones, dropping some. Of 3,000 to 4,500 clones in the sample, about 22% were seen once. The sequencing here drew on lung tumor tissue, taken before any cancer treatment. The receptor source for this set is a woman aged 40 to 75 with stage I lung adenocarcinoma.

By sample fraction, this clone is medium-sized (0.01 to 0.1%). The chain is built from TRBV11-3 and TRBJ1-1, with a weak D call TRBD1 (5 bases). The ends were cut back, 3 bases at V and 6 bases at J, with 14 bases in the middle. The germline CDR1 and CDR2 sequences are SGHNT and YENEEA. The CDR3 runs 14 residues. The CDR3, as DNA: TGTGCCAGCAGCTTGGGTACCGGAGGGGCTGAAGCTTTCTTT. This translates into CASSLGTGGAEAFF.

This clone is medium-sized (0.01 to 0.1%) within its sample. The chain recombines TRBV18 with TRBJ2-7; 12 bases are a match to TRBD2. The ends lost 3 bases at V and 6 bases at J; junction bases unmatched: 6. CDR1 and CDR2 (germline): KGHSH, LQKENI. The CDR3 is made up of 15 amino acids. The CDR3 DNA is TGTGCCAGCTCACCTACGACTAGCGGGGGATCCGAGCAGTACTTC. Translation: CASSPTTSGGSEQYF.

This chain uses TRBV11-3 with TRBJ1-4; 7 bases are shared with TRBD1. V was pared by 5 bases and J by 8 bases, with 8 bases of the junction left unmatched. The CDR3 runs 14 residues. The germline V gene encodes CDR1 SGHNT and CDR2 YENEEA. CDR3 loop: CASSNRGRGEKLFF. The CDR3 nucleotides read TGTGCCAGCAGCAACAGGGGCCGAGGCGAAAAACTGTTTTTT.

This clone is medium-sized in the sample. This chain connects TRBV11-3 to TRBJ1-1; D call uncertain. Trimming removed 1 base from V and 0 bases from J, with 9 bases in between. In germline, CDR1 is SGHNT, CDR2 YENEEA. This CDR3 region has 15 residues. CDR3 region: CASSLVSSLNTEAFF. DNA of the CDR3: TGTGCCAGCAGCTTAGTAAGCAGCCTGAACACTGAAGCTTTCTTT.

This clone was observed a few times. The chain links TRBV6-8 to TRBJ2-1, with 8 nucleotides matching TRBD1. Germline assignment: CDR1 MNHGY and CDR2 SAAAGT. V trimming: 0 bases; J trimming: 6 bases; junction bases outside the gene matches: 4. This CDR3 contains 15 residues. CDR3 in amino acids: CASSYSRTGSNEQFF. CDR3 nucleotides: TGTGCCAGCAGTTACTCACGGACAGGGTCCAATGAGCAGTTCTTC.

V gene TRBV5-1 combines with J gene TRBJ1-4; D possibly corresponds to TRBD1 (6 bases). Looked up from germline, CDR1 is SGHRS and CDR2 is YFSETQ. The CDR3 loop spans 16 amino acids. Between the trimmed V and J ends, which lost 0 bases and 5 bases, there was a span of 14 bases. As DNA, the CDR3 is TGCGCCAGCAGCTTGGTTAACAGGGAAGCGAATGAAAAACTGTTTTTT. Protein sequence: CASSLVNREANEKLFF.

The chain has TRBV7-5 and TRBJ2-1; TRBD2, the D gene given by the table, was not confirmed from the DNA. TRBV7-5 is a listed pseudogene. The CDR3 extends over 15 amino acids. The CDR3 loop reads CASSFTSGGANEQFF. The CDR3 DNA reads as TGTGCCAGCAGCTTCACTAGCGGGGGGGCAAATGAGCAGTTCTTC.

The chain combines TRBV6-8 with TRBJ2-3; TRBD2 matches 7 bases. From germline, CDR1 is MNHGY and CDR2 SAAAGT. With V trimmed by 10 bases and J by 1 base, 17 bases remained unmatched. The CDR3 is 17 amino acids. This chain's CDR3 is CAIRKGISGRGTDTQYF. The DNA of the CDR3 is TGTGCCATCAGGAAAGGGATTAGCGGGCGGGGCACAGATACGCAGTATTTT.

There are a few counts of this clone. The chain is built from TRBV6-8 and TRBJ1-2; D call uncertain. V lost 3 bases and J lost 2, with 13 bases in between. The CDR3 totals 15 residues. Looked up from germline, CDR1 is MNHGY and CDR2 is SAAAGT. The CDR3 here is CASSYRGPLNYGYTF. As DNA, the CDR3 is TGTGCCAGCAGTTATCGAGGGCCGTTGAACTATGGCTACACCTTC.

This clone was observed many times. J is TRBJ2-3 and V is TRBV11-3; 9 bases are shared with TRBD2. V was pared by 5 bases and J by 0 bases, with 3 bases of the junction left unmatched. Germline-derived CDR1 and CDR2 are SGHNT and YENEEA. The CDR3 is made up of 15 amino acids. The CDR3 here is CASSDTSGSTDTQYF. Written as DNA, the CDR3 is TGTGCCAGCAGCGACACTAGCGGGAGCACAGATACGCAGTATTTT.

This clone qualifies as medium-sized. The V and J genes are TRBV11-3 and TRBJ2-1; 11 positions agree with TRBD2. V lost 3 bases, J lost 7 bases, and 8 bases stayed unmatched. CDR3 length equals 16 residues. Germline-derived CDR1 and CDR2 are SGHNT and YENEEA. This CDR3 reads CASSFVLGLAENEQFF. The DNA for the CDR3 is TGTGCCAGCAGCTTCGTGTTGGGACTAGCGGAAAATGAGCAGTTCTTC. Filled out from reference TRBV11-3 and TRBJ2-1, the complete variable domain reads EAGVVQSPRYKIIEKKQPVAFWCNPISGHNTLYWYLQNLGQGPELLIRYENEEAVDDSQLPKDRFSAERLKGVDSTLKIQPAELGDSAVYLCASSFVLGLAENEQFFGPGTRLTVL.

Only a few counts were recorded for this clone. This sequence joins TRBV11-3 and TRBJ1-2; possibly TRBD1 for D (5 bases). Looked up from germline, CDR1 is SGHNT and CDR2 is YENEEA. Between the trimmed V and J ends, which lost 1 base and 6 bases, there was a span of 12 bases. The length of the CDR3 is 14 residues. CDR3 nucleotides: TGTGCCAGCAGCTTAGTCGGGCCAGGGCATGGCTACACCTTC. Translating it yields CASSLVGPGHGYTF.

The rearrangement joins TRBV12-2 to TRBJ2-3. TRBV12-2 is shown as a pseudogene. CDR3 length equals 17 residues. CDR3 amino acids: CASRPKRGGQGTDTQYF. CDR3 bases: TGTGCAAGTCGCCCCAAGCGTGGGGGGCAGGGCACAGATACGCAGTATTTT.

The genes are TRBV6-8 and TRBJ2-7, with D possibly being TRBD1 (7 bases). The ends were cut back, 10 bases at V and 1 base at J, with 11 bases in the middle. Per the germline V gene, CDR1 is MNHGY and CDR2 is SAAAGT. The CDR3 has 12 amino acids. The CDR3 DNA follows: TGTGCCATCAGGGGGGATTCCTACGAGCAGTACTTC. Amino acid sequence: CAIRGDSYEQYF.

This clone was seen a handful of times. The chain joins TRBV6-8 to TRBJ1-5; D uncertain. CDR1 MNHGY and CDR2 SAAAGT come from the germline V gene. V was shortened by 5 bases and J by 0 bases, with 11 bases between the two germline ends. The CDR3 sequence is 15 residues long. In DNA, the CDR3 is TGTGCCAGCAGTGTGGAAACGGATAGCAATCAGCCCCAGCATTTT. It is translated as CASSVETDSNQPQHF.

The sample holds a few counts of this clone. The CDR3 region is CATSARQGARAEAFF. The DNA for the CDR3 is TGTGCCACCAGCGCTCGACAGGGGGCGCGGGCTGAAGCTTTCTTT. V and J are TRBV15 and TRBJ1-1; 10 positions agree with TRBD1. Trimming cost V 5 bases and J 6 bases; bases outside gene matches: 9. The CDR3 consists of 15 residues. CDR1 LNHNV and CDR2 YYDKDF come from the germline V gene (reference sequence).

This clone is termed large. The CDR3 protein is CASSLNRAGFEKLFF. The CDR3 DNA reads as TGTGCCAGCAGCTTAAATCGGGCAGGGTTTGAAAAACTGTTTTTT. This sequence joins TRBV11-3 and TRBJ1-4; tentatively, D is TRBD1 (5 bases). The CDR3 has 15 residues. V lost 2 bases and J lost 7, with 14 bases in between. CDR1 SGHNT and CDR2 YENEEA come from the germline V gene.

This clone was observed a handful of times. This chain links TRBV11-3 with TRBJ1-1; D is unclear. Germline lookup yields CDR1 SGHNT and CDR2 YENEEA. The ends were cut back, 5 bases at V and 3 bases at J, with 16 bases in the middle. CDR3 length: 15 amino acids. The CDR3 protein is CASSGTGSPYTEAFF. The CDR3, as DNA: TGTGCCAGCAGCGGTACCGGGTCTCCTTACACTGAAGCTTTCTTT.